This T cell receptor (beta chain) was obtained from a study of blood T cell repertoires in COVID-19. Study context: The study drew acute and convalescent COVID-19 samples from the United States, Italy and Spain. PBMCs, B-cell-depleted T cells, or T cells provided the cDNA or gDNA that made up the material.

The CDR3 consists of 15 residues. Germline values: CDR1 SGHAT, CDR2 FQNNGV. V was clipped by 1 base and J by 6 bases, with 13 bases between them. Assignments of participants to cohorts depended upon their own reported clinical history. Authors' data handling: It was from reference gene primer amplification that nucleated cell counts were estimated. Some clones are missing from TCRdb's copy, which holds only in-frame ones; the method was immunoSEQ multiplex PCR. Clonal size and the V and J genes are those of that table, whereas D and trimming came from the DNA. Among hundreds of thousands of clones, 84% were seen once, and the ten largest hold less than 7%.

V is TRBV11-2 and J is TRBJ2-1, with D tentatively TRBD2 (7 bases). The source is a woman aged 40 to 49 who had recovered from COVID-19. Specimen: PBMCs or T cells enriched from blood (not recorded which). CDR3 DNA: TGTGCCAGCAGCTTAGGGCTAGGGGGGGGCAATGAGCAGTTCTTC. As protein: CASSLGLGGGNEQFF.